This T cell receptor beta chain was documented in a study of beta chain features in type 1 diabetes. Background on the study: Summed over all samples, the examined sorted cells came to 95 million to 130 million.

The CDR3 length is 15 residues. Germline V gene lookup returns CDR1 MDHEN and CDR2 SYDVKM. Trimming cost V 2 bases and J 10 bases, with 20 bases left between them. This clone turned up a few times. Expressed TCRB transcripts were sequenced, since all the RNA that had been isolated was reverse transcribed. Using immunoSEQ multiplex PCR, the repertoire was profiled, and TCRdb retains in-frame clones only, with some absent. The table lists hundreds of thousands of clones, 15% to 18% of them singletons, with 0.07% to 0.095% in the top ten. The V and J genes are TRBV28 and TRBJ1-1; D call uncertain. Input material: naive CD4+ T cells from blood. The TCR was taken from a man aged 18-30 years in good health. The CDR3 region has the DNA TGTGCCAGCAGTTTAAAACCTTCGGGGATTAGTGCAGCTTTCTTT. This translates into CASSLKPSGISAAFF.